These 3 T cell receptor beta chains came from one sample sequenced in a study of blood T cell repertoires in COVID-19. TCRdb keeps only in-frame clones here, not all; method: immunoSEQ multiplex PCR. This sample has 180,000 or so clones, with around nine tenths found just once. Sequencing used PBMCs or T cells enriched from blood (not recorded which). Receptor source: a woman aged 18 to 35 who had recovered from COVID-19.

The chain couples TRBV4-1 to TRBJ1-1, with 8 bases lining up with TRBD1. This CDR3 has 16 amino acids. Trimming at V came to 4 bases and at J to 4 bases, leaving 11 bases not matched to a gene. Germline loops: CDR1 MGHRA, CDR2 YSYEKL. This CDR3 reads CASSPGTGIGSTEAFF. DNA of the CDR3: TGCGCCAGCAGCCCCGGGACAGGCATTGGAAGCACTGAAGCTTTCTTT.

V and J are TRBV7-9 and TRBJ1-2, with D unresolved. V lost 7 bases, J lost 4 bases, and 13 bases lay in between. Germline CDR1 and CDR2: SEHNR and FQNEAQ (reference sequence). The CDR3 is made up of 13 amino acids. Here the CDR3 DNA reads TGTGCCAGCACATCCGAGGGTACCTATGGCTACACCTTC. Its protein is CASTSEGTYGYTF.

The CDR3: CASQPVEKETQYF. The CDR3 DNA is TGTGCCAGTCAGCCAGTGGAGAAAGAGACCCAGTACTTC. The V and J genes are TRBV3-1 (or the pseudogene TRBV3-2) and TRBJ2-5; D not certain. Trimming took off 9 bases at V and 3 bases at J, with 14 bases between the two ends. Germline V lookup: CDR1 LGHDT, CDR2 YNNKEL (reference sequence). CDR3 length equals 13 residues.